These T cell receptor beta chains were read from a single sample in a study of molecular identifiers for immune sequencing clone quantification. MiXCR was run by TCRdb on the PCR reads, yielding one entry per CDR3 protein. The sample has about 500,000 distinct CDR3 sequences, about 26% seen once; the top ten hold 0.76%. Specimen: naive CD8+ T cells from blood, with Jurkat cell RNA spiked in. Receptors were obtained from a human donor in good health. Some libraries in this study had Jurkat cell RNA spiked in. Both conserved end residues are part of each CDR3. A D gene is named only where the DNA matches it firmly. Size is stated for part of the rows, as once, few or many counts, or as a class when the clone is expanded.

J gene,clone size,D gene,V gene,CDR3 DNA,CDR3 protein
TRBJ1-1,many,.,TRBV7-9,TGTGCCAGCAGCAGGGACATCGGAATGAACACTGAAGCTTTCTTT,CASSRDIGMNTEAFF
TRBJ2-2,many,.,TRBV28,TGTGCCAGCAGTCCCGAGATTTCGAACACCGGGGAGCTGTTTTTT,CASSPEISNTGELFF
TRBJ1-1,.,.,TRBV7-9,TGTGCCAGCAGCCTACCAAAACGACAGACGCGCGAAGAAGCTTTCTTT,CASSLPKRQTREEAFF
TRBJ1-1,many,.,TRBV4-1,TGCGCCAGCAGCCAAGTAGGGAGGACCACTGAAGCTTTCTTT,CASSQVGRTTEAFF
TRBJ1-1,few,TRBD1,TRBV24-1,TGTGCCACCAGGACAGGGCTTTCCACTGAAGCTTTCTTT,CATRTGLSTEAFF
TRBJ2-3,.,.,TRBV9,TGTGCCAGCAGCGAGGAGGGGGACACCACAGATACGCAGTATTTT,CASSEEGDTTDTQYF
TRBJ1-4,.,TRBD1,TRBV6-4,TGTGCCAGCACCCTCGTCGTAAGACAGGGACCTAATGAAAAACTGTTTTTT,CASTLVVRQGPNEKLFF
TRBJ2-7,few,TRBD2,TRBV11-2,TGTGCCAGCAGCCTTATAGCGGGAGCCTACGAGCAGTACTTC,CASSLIAGAYEQYF
TRBJ2-7,.,.,TRBV30,TGTGCCTGGCGACAGAGCTCCTACGAGCAGTACTTC,CAWRQSSYEQYF
TRBJ1-2,.,.,TRBV11-2,TGTGCCAGCAGCCCCCTCCTCGAGCCGGGTCCTGGCTACACCTTC,CASSPLLEPGPGYTF
TRBJ2-7,many,.,TRBV5-4,TGTGCCAGCAGCTTGTTCGGCGGAGAGCAGTACTTC,CASSLFGGEQYF
TRBJ1-1,many,.,TRBV4-3,TGCGCCAGCAGCCTAACACGAAGCACTGAAGCTTTCTTT,CASSLTRSTEAFF
TRBJ1-4,.,.,TRBV9,TGTGCCAGCAGCCCTCGATCTGGTGATGAAAAACTGTTTTTT,CASSPRSGDEKLFF
TRBJ2-7,.,.,TRBV20-1,TGCAGTGCTAGGGATCCATCTCTCGATGTCTACGAGCAGTACTTC,CSARDPSLDVYEQYF
TRBJ2-3,.,TRBD2,TRBV3-1,TGTGCCAGCAGCCCGACCCCGGGACTATTCACAGATACGCAGTATTTT,CASSPTPGLFTDTQYF
TRBJ2-7,.,.,TRBV7-9,TGTGCCAGCAGCTCGTCGACAGGTCCGTTGGGCGAGCAGCACTTC,CASSSSTGPLGEQHF
TRBJ1-2,few,.,TRBV7-9,TGTGCCAGCAGCCCATCGATGACAGGCGGCAGGAACTATGGCTACACCTTC,CASSPSMTGGRNYGYTF
TRBJ2-7,.,.,TRBV7-9,TGTGCGAGCAGCTTAGATCCGGGTAGGGAGCAGTACTTC,CASSLDPGREQYF